The 10 T cell receptor beta chains in this list originate from one sample, sequenced in a study of response to subunit inactivated influenza vaccine. MiXCR, run by TCRdb on the RT-PCR reads, gives a single entry per CDR3 protein. The sample includes about 540,000 distinct CDR3 sequences, around 25% of them seen just once. This sample was also put to use in a study of T cells expressing NK-cell markers. As reported in that work: Synthesis of TCR beta cDNA relied on 5'RACE template switching carrying UMIs.

The starting material was CD4+ T cells sorted from PBMCs, obtained 11 to 12 days after vaccination. The receptors shown here come from a man aged 50-59 years who received an inactivated influenza vaccine.

The rearrangement uses TRBV6-2 or TRBV6-3 and TRBJ2-1, with TRBD2 identical over 10 bases. V trimming: 5 bases; J trimming: 3 bases; junction bases outside the gene matches: 4. CDR3 length: 15 residues. Germline V gene sequence: CDR1 MNHEY, CDR2 SVGEGT. DNA of the CDR3: TGTGCCAGCAGTACACTAGCGGGAAACTACAATGAGCAGTTCTTC. This codes for CASSTLAGNYNEQFF.

This clonotype turned up a few times. The J gene is TRBJ2-1, the V gene TRBV5-4; D call uncertain. Germline V lookup: CDR1 SGHNT, CDR2 YYREEE (reference sequence). The CDR3 length is 16 residues. Trimming left V 0 bases short and J 14 bases short, with 24 bases between. CDR3 sequence reads: CASSLEHGDLLAPEFF. For the CDR3, the DNA is TGTGCCAGCAGCTTGGAGCATGGGGATTTGTTGGCACCGGAGTTCTTC. Full variable domain (rest looked up from reference TRBV5-4 and TRBJ2-1): ETGVTQSPTHLIKTRGQQVTLRCSSQSGHNTVSWYQQALGQGPQFIFQYYREEENGRGNFPPRFSGLQFPNYSSELNVNALELDDSALYLCASSLEHGDLLAPEFFGPGTRLTVL.

This clonotype occurred many times. This chain links TRBV7-3 with TRBJ2-3, with D unclear. Between the trimmed V and J ends, which lost 6 bases and 5 bases, there was a span of 12 bases. The germline CDR1 and CDR2 sequences are SGHTA and FQGTGA. This CDR3 has 13 residues. The CDR3 DNA reads TGTGCCAGCAGTTTAGATAGTGGAGATACGCAGTATTTT. As protein: CASSLDSGDTQYF.

CDR3 coding DNA: TGCGCCAGCAGCCACCGCTCTGCTCAAGAGACCCAGTACTTC. Protein sequence: CASSHRSAQETQYF. This chain links TRBV5-1 with TRBJ2-5; D gene unclear. The CDR3 loop spans 14 amino acids. Germline V lookup: CDR1 SGHRS, CDR2 YFSETQ. V lost 4 bases and J lost 2, with 12 bases in between.

This clonotype appeared a few times. This chain links TRBV5-1 with TRBJ1-1; D is perhaps TRBD1 (6 bases). CDR1 is SGHRS and CDR2 is YFSETQ in the germline V gene. The CDR3 has 13 amino acids. Trimming took off 2 bases at V and 5 bases at J, with 10 bases between the two ends. In nucleotides, the CDR3 is TGCGCCAGCAGCTTCAACAGGGAAACTGAAGCTTTCTTT. Amino acids: CASSFNRETEAFF.

This clonotype was found a few times. The chain recombines TRBV12-3 or TRBV12-4 with TRBJ2-2, with 9 positions matching TRBD1. With 0 bases clipped from V and 0 bases from J, the junction kept 11 bases outside the gene matches. The CDR3 length is 20 residues. The CDR3 DNA follows: TGTGCCAGCAGTTTAGCGCTTGGCGGGACAGGGAGGCCGAACACCGGGGAGCTGTTTTTT. Its protein product is CASSLALGGTGRPNTGELFF.

This clonotype has just a few counts. The chain recombines TRBV7-6 with TRBJ2-5; D may correspond to TRBD1 or TRBD2 (5 bases each). Per germline, CDR1 SGHVS and CDR2 FNYEAQ. Between the trimmed V and J ends, which lost 5 bases and 5 bases, there was a span of 18 bases. The CDR3 extends over 15 amino acids. The DNA of the CDR3 is TGTGCCAGCAGCCTTTCACCGACAGAGGGGGAGACCCAGTACTTC. Protein product: CASSLSPTEGETQYF.

The genes are TRBV20-1 and TRBJ2-1, with D perhaps matching TRBD2 (5 bases). Germline V gene lookup returns CDR1 DFQATT and CDR2 SNEGSKA (reference sequence). There are 14 residues in the CDR3. Between the trimmed V and J ends, which lost 1 base and 9 bases, there was a span of 16 bases. The CDR3 spells CSARAREGFVEQFF. As DNA, the CDR3 is TGCAGTGCTAGAGCACGGGAAGGTTTCGTTGAGCAGTTCTTC.

The V gene is TRBV20-1, the J gene TRBJ1-2; maybe TRBD1 (5 bases). Trimming shortened V by 4 bases and J by 4 bases, and 25 bases separated the two germline ends. The CDR3 is made up of 17 amino acids. The germline gives CDR1 DFQATT, CDR2 SNEGSKA (reference sequence). CDR3 loop: CSAISMPGPAGGYGYTF. In DNA, the CDR3 is TGCAGTGCTATCTCAATGCCGGGACCCGCCGGCGGCTATGGCTACACCTTC.

The chain carries TRBV20-1 and TRBJ2-5; D is undetermined. V lost 8 bases to trimming and J lost 5 bases, with 21 bases between them. CDR1 and CDR2 from the germline V gene are DFQATT and SNEGSKA (reference sequence). The CDR3 runs to 14 residues. In DNA form, the CDR3 reads TGCAGTTCTCCTCGGCCTGCGCCGGTGGAGACCCAGTACTTC. Protein: CSSPRPAPVETQYF.